Listed below are T cell receptor beta chains from one sample, sequenced in a study of T-cell reconstitution after alpha-beta-depleted transplantation in children. TCRdb independently ran MiXCR on the PCR reads; one entry per CDR3 protein. The data show about 210,000 distinct CDR3 sequences, 17% seen once. Sequences were derived from PBMCs, mostly from graft donor cells, sampled 360 days after TCRalphabeta/CD19-depleted stem cell transplant. The origin of the receptors is a male patient between 2 and 10 years old who had a stem cell transplant for acute lymphoblastic leukemia, so the T cells may come from the graft donor. Both conserved end residues are trimmed from each CDR3. D genes are given only for firm matches.

d_call | j_call | v_call | cdr3_aa
. | TRBJ1-2 | TRBV20-1 | SARDRGKGHGYT
. | TRBJ2-1 | TRBV11-2 | ASSLEVRGALYNEQF
TRBD2 | TRBJ2-2 | TRBV18 | ASSKDSGANTGDLF
TRBD2 | TRBJ2-2 | TRBV5-1 | ASSFGLAGNTGELF
. | TRBJ2-7 | TRBV29-1 | SAGDYSYEQY
. | TRBJ2-3 | TRBV7-2 | ASSPQNSDPDTQY
. | TRBJ2-3 | TRBV7-8 | ASSLAFTDTQY
TRBD1 | TRBJ2-3 | TRBV6-1 | ASSAGTGSTDTQY
TRBD1 | TRBJ2-7 | TRBV12-3/TRBV12-4 | ASSQRTGAGTYEQY
TRBD1 | TRBJ1-5 | TRBV24-1 | ATRTGPNQPQH
. | TRBJ1-1 | TRBV29-1 | SVSGGNTEAF
. | TRBJ2-2 | TRBV3-1 | ASSQTETTGELF
. | TRBJ2-2 | TRBV10-3 | AISESGDTGELF
TRBD2 | TRBJ2-1 | TRBV11-2 | ASIGGVAGGRLFNEQF
TRBD1 | TRBJ2-3 | TRBV28 | ASSLKGARTDTQY
TRBD2 | TRBJ2-5 | TRBV7-7 | ASSPSRGGPGETQY
. | TRBJ2-3 | TRBV5-1 | ASSSPGQAFTDTQY
. | TRBJ2-3 | TRBV7-2 | ASRAGLTTDRQY
. | TRBJ2-7 | TRBV7-2 | ASSSIPYEQY
TRBD1 | TRBJ1-1 | TRBV5-1 | ASSPGQGEKAF